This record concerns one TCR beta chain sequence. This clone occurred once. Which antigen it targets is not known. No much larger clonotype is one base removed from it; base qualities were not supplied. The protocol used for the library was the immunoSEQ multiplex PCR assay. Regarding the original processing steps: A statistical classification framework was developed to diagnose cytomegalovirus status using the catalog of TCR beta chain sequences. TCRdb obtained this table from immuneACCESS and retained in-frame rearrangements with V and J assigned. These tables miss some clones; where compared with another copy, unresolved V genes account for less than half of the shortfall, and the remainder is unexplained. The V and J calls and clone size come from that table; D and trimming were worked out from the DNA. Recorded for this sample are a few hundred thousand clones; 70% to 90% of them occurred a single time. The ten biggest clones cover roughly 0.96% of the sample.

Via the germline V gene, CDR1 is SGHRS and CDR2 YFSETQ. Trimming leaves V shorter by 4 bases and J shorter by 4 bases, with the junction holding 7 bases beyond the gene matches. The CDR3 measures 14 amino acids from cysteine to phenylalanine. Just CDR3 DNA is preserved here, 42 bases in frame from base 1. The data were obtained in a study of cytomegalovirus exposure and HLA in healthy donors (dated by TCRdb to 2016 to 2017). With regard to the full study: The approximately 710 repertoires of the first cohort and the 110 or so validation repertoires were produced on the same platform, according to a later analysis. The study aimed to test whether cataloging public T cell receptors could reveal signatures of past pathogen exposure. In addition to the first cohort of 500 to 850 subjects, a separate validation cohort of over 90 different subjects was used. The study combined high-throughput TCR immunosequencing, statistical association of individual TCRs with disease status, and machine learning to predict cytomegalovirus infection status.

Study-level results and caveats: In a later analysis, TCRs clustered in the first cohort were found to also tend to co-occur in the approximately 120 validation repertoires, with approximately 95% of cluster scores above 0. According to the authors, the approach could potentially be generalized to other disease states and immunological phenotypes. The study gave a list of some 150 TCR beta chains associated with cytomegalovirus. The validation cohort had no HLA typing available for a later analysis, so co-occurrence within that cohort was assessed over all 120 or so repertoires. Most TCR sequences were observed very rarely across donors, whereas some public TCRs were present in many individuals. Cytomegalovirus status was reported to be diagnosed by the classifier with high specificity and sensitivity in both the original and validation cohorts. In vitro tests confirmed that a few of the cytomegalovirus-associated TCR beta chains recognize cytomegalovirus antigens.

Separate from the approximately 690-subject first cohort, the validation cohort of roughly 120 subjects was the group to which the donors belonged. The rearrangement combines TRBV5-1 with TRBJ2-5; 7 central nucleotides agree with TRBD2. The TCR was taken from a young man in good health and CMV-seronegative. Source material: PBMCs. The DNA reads TGCGCCAGCAGCCCTGGCTCGGGGGGAGAGACCCAGTACTTC. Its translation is CASSPGSGGETQYF.